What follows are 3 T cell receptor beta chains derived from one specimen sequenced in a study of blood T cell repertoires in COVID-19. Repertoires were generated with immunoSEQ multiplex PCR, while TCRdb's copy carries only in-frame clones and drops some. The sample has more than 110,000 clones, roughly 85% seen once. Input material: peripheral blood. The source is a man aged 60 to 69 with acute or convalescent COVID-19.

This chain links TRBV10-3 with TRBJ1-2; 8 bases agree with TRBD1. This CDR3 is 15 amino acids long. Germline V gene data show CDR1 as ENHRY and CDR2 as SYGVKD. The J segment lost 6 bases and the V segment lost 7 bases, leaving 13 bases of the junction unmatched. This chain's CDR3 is CAINTGGQGANGYTF. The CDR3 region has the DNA TGTGCCATCAACACCGGGGGGCAGGGGGCGAATGGCTACACCTTC.

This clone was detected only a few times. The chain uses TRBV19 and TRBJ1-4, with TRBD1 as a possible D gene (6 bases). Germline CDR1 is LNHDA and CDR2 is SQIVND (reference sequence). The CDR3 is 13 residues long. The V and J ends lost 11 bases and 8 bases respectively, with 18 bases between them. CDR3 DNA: TGTGCCGCGGGCGCGGGGGCAAAGGAAAAACTGTTTTTT. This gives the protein CAAGAGAKEKLFF.

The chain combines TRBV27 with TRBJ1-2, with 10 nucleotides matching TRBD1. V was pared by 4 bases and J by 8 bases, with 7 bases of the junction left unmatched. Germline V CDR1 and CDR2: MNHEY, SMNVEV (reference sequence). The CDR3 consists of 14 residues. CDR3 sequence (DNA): TGTGCCAGCAGTTCGTTGGACAGGGGGAAGGGCTACACCTTC. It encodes CASSSLDRGKGYTF.